The clone carrying this T cell receptor (beta chain) was seen many times. The entry originates in a study of early T cells in non-severe SARS-CoV-2 infection. From the 5' RACE reads, TCRdb called clonotypes with MiXCR, one entry per CDR3 protein. The sample has 25,000 to 30,000 distinct CDR3 sequences, about 4.6% seen once; the top ten hold about 9.3%. The sequenced sample was whole blood. This TCR was sampled from an adult who was a healthcare worker with PCR-confirmed SARS-CoV-2 infection or an uninfected control (not recorded which).

The CDR3 reads CASSAGQGKIDTQYF. DNA of the CDR3: TGTGCCAGCAGCGCGGGACAGGGGAAGATCGATACGCAGTATTTT. The chain links TRBV11-3 to TRBJ2-3; 10 bases match TRBD1. This CDR3 comprises 15 residues. The germline V gene has CDR1 SGHNT and CDR2 YENEEA. The V gene end was trimmed by 5 bases and the J gene end by 6 bases; junction bases not matched to a gene: 8.